The 26 T cell receptor beta chains below come from one sample, sequenced in a study of cytomegalovirus exposure and HLA in healthy donors. Profiling relied on immunoSEQ multiplex PCR, and the TCRdb table lists in-frame clones only, not all of them. The sample contains some 290,000 clones, 70% to 90% of which appear only once. Sequenced: PBMCs. The origin of the receptors is a man younger than 45 in good health and CMV-seronegative.

In nucleotides, the CDR3 is TGTGCCAGCAGCCCTCGTAGCGAGTACTTC. As protein: CASSPRSEYF. This chain links TRBV9 with TRBJ2-7; tentatively, D is TRBD2 (5 bases). CDR3 length: 10 amino acids. V was clipped by 4 bases and J by 11 bases, with 10 bases between them. CDR1 and CDR2 (germline): SGDLS, YYNGEE.

The chain joins TRBV27 to TRBJ1-2, with D uncertain. Germline CDR1 and CDR2: MNHEY and SMNVEV (reference sequence). Trimming removed 0 bases from V and 0 bases from J, with 8 bases in between. The CDR3 runs 15 residues. CDR3 DNA: TGTGCCAGCAGTTTATCGGAGAGAACTAACTATGGCTACACCTTC. Translating it yields CASSLSERTNYGYTF.

The V gene is TRBV11-3, the J gene TRBJ2-3; 10 positions match TRBD1. The CDR3 sequence is 16 residues long. J lost 3 bases, V lost 3 bases, and 6 bases had no gene match. Germline V lookup: CDR1 SGHNT, CDR2 YENEEA. CDR3 in DNA: TGTGCCAGCAGCTTCGAAGGACAGGGGGGAACAGATACGCAGTATTTT. Amino acids: CASSFEGQGGTDTQYF.

The chain carries TRBV19 and TRBJ1-2; 8 bases are shared with TRBD1. The trim removed 10 bases at V and 4 bases at J, leaving 8 bases unmatched. Germline lookup yields CDR1 LNHDA and CDR2 SQIVND (reference sequence). This CDR3 has 13 residues. CDR3 in amino acids: CATQGDALYGYTF. The DNA of the CDR3 is TGTGCCACACAGGGGGATGCTCTCTATGGCTACACCTTC.

V is TRBV29-1 and J is TRBJ1-5; D is unclear. The V end lost 2 bases, the J end lost 7 bases, and 12 bases lay between the germline ends. The CDR3 extends over 13 amino acids. Per germline, CDR1 SQVTM and CDR2 ANQGSEA. The CDR3 DNA is TGCAGCGTTGAAACGGGGTACGGGCAGCCCCAGCATTTT. This codes for CSVETGYGQPQHF.

The V call is TRBV4-1, the J call TRBJ1-4; perhaps TRBD1 as D (5 bases). V was pared by 4 bases and J by 6 bases, with 12 bases between. Germline V gives CDR1 MGHRA, CDR2 YSYEKL. This CDR3 spans 14 amino acids. The CDR3 is CASSPGEGYEKLFF. The CDR3 coding sequence is TGCGCCAGCAGCCCGGGGGAGGGATATGAAAAACTGTTTTTT.

V usage is TRBV27 and J usage is TRBJ1-4; D remains unclear. The CDR3 runs to 14 residues. CDR1 and CDR2 (germline): MNHEY, SMNVEV (reference sequence). Trimming shortened V by 0 bases and J by 8 bases, and 10 bases separated the two germline ends. The CDR3 reads CASSLSARQEKLFF. The CDR3 nucleotides read TGTGCCAGCAGTTTATCGGCCAGGCAGGAAAAACTGTTTTTT.

This chain joins TRBV2 and TRBJ1-5; D is undetermined. CDR3 length: 15 amino acids. Germline-derived CDR1 and CDR2 are SNHLY and FYNNEI. Trimming stripped 4 bases from V and 2 bases from J, with 12 bases between. This CDR3 is CASSGSEVGNQPQHF. CDR3 nucleotide sequence: TGTGCCAGCAGTGGATCGGAGGTTGGCAATCAGCCCCAGCATTTT.

The chain uses TRBV7-9 and TRBJ2-2; 12 bases line up with TRBD2. J gave up 5 bases and V 4 bases, and 2 bases lay outside the gene matches. CDR1 is SEHNR, CDR2 FQNEAQ, per germline (reference sequence). This CDR3 is built from 15 residues. The CDR3 coding sequence is TGTGCCAGCAGCTCTAGCGGGGGGGCAACCGGGGAGCTGTTTTTT. Amino acid sequence: CASSSSGGATGELFF.

The V call is TRBV12-5, the J call TRBJ2-7, with TRBD1 matching 10 bases. V shed 3 bases and J 7 bases; nucleotides not matched to a gene: 9. Germline V lookup: CDR1 LGHNT, CDR2 FRNRAP. This CDR3 has 15 residues. CDR3 sequence reads: CASGFSAGQGLEQYF. DNA of the CDR3: TGTGCTAGTGGTTTCAGTGCGGGACAGGGGTTGGAGCAGTACTTC.

V gene TRBV1 combines with J gene TRBJ2-3; the DNA was not compared with TRBD2, the D call given in the table. TRBV1 has pseudogene status. The CDR3 extends over 12 amino acids. In nucleotides, the CDR3 is TGCACCAGCAGCCAACCCGGTGATACGCAGTATTTT. It encodes CTSSQPGDTQYF.

This rearrangement joins TRBV18 to TRBJ2-5; 8 bases map to TRBD1. From germline, CDR1 is KGHSH and CDR2 LQKENI. V shed 5 bases, J shed 0 bases, and the junction held 2 bases outside the gene matches. The CDR3 covers 14 residues. CDR3 bases: TGTGCCAGCTCATGGACAGGGTACCAAGAGACCCAGTACTTC. It translates to CASSWTGYQETQYF.

The CDR3 spells CASSVDRATTGELFF. CDR3 coding DNA: TGTGCCAGCAGTGTAGACAGGGCGACCACCGGGGAGCTGTTTTTT. The chain employs TRBV2 and TRBJ2-2; the match to TRBD1 covers 7 bases. This CDR3 region has 15 residues. Germline assignment: CDR1 SNHLY and CDR2 FYNNEI. Trimming removed 4 bases from V and 4 bases from J; junction bases left unmatched: 6.

V gene TRBV11-2 combines with J gene TRBJ2-5; D is possibly TRBD1 (6 bases). There are 14 residues in the CDR3. From germline, CDR1 is SGHAT and CDR2 FQNNGV. Trimming stripped 5 bases from V and 1 base from J, with 11 bases between. The CDR3 loop reads CASSQLQGQETQYF. The CDR3 DNA reads as TGTGCCAGCAGCCAATTACAGGGCCAAGAGACCCAGTACTTC.

The genes are TRBV19 and TRBJ1-1, with 7 positions matching TRBD1. CDR1 and CDR2 (germline): LNHDA, SQIVND (reference sequence). The V gene end was trimmed by 4 bases and the J gene end by 0 bases; junction bases not matched to a gene: 11. This CDR3 spans 17 amino acids. The CDR3: CASSTPLRGLMNTEAFF. For the CDR3, the DNA is TGTGCCAGTAGTACTCCCCTGAGGGGGCTCATGAACACTGAAGCTTTCTTT.

The chain recombines TRBV10-2 with TRBJ2-5; tentatively, D is TRBD1 (6 bases). CDR3 size: 12 residues. V dropped 6 bases and J dropped 3 bases, with 8 bases sitting between them. Germline CDR1 reads WSHSY; CDR2 reads SAAADI. CDR3 in DNA: TGCGCCAGCAGGCACAGGGAAGAGACCCAGTACTTC. This codes for CASRHREETQYF.

The chain's CDR3 is CASSGNPGQGAYEQYF. CDR3 nucleotides: TGTGCCAGCAGCGGGAACCCGGGACAGGGCGCCTACGAGCAGTACTTC. The rearrangement joins TRBV5-5 to TRBJ2-7; the match to TRBD1 covers 9 bases. CDR1 and CDR2 from the germline V gene are SGHKS and YYEKEE (reference sequence). The CDR3 totals 16 residues. The V gene end was trimmed by 4 bases and the J gene end by 2 bases; junction bases not matched to a gene: 10.

This clone was seen many times. This chain uses TRBV6-4 with TRBJ2-3; tentatively, D is TRBD2 (5 bases). Looked up from germline, CDR1 is MRHNA and CDR2 is SNTAGT. The CDR3 is made up of 13 amino acids. Trimming cost V 8 bases and J 3 bases, with 12 bases left between them. CDR3 region: CASAPGGTDTQYF. The CDR3 DNA reads as TGTGCCAGCGCCCCAGGCGGGACAGATACGCAGTATTTT.

This chain connects TRBV5-1 to TRBJ1-5; 7 bases are shared with TRBD1. V was clipped by 4 bases and J by 4 bases; unmatched bases: 5. Per germline, CDR1 SGHRS and CDR2 YFSETQ. There are 14 residues in the CDR3. The CDR3 DNA follows: TGCGCCAGCAGCCCAGGGACAGAAAATCAGCCCCAGCATTTT. As protein: CASSPGTENQPQHF.

This clone was detected once. This chain connects TRBV30 to TRBJ1-1, with D hard to call. The length of the CDR3 is 13 residues. The germline CDR1 and CDR2 sequences are GTSNPN and SVGIG (reference sequence). The V and J ends lost 0 bases and 5 bases respectively, with 10 bases between them. The DNA of the CDR3 is TGTGCCTGGAGTGTAGCCATTATAACTGAAGCTTTCTTT. As protein: CAWSVAIITEAFF.

The chain has TRBV7-2 and TRBJ2-3; TRBD2 is a possible D gene (5 bases). The germline CDR1 and CDR2 sequences are SGHTA and FQGNSA. The CDR3 spans 16 residues. V shed 1 base and J shed 3 bases, with 14 bases lying between them. The CDR3 coding sequence is TGTGCCAGCAGCTTAGGACTTCTAACGGGAACAGATACGCAGTATTTT. Translating it yields CASSLGLLTGTDTQYF.

V gene TRBV5-4 combines with J gene TRBJ1-5; a weak D match, TRBD1 (5 bases). Germline CDR1 is SGHNT and CDR2 is YYREEE (reference sequence). Between the trimmed V and J ends, which lost 4 bases and 5 bases, there was a span of 16 bases. The CDR3 sequence is 15 residues long. The DNA of the CDR3 is TGTGCCAGCAGCGCCATGCCAGGGCCGGATCAGCCCCAGCATTTT. This encodes CASSAMPGPDQPQHF.

The chain uses TRBV11-2 and TRBJ1-2; D unclear. Germline loops: CDR1 SGHAT, CDR2 FQNNGV. Trimming removed 0 bases at V and 1 base at J, with 6 bases between. This CDR3 has 14 residues. The chain's CDR3 is CASSLERGNYGYTF. The DNA for the CDR3 is TGTGCCAGCAGCTTAGAACGGGGTAACTATGGCTACACCTTC.

The rearrangement uses TRBV6-5 and TRBJ2-7, with 7 bases identical to TRBD2. Germline values: CDR1 MNHEY, CDR2 SVGAGI. V lost 6 bases, J lost 0 bases, and 8 bases stayed unmatched. The CDR3 runs to 15 residues. This CDR3 is CASSRYSGDSYEQYF. CDR3 nucleotide sequence: TGTGCCAGCAGCCGATACAGCGGGGACTCCTACGAGCAGTACTTC.

The J gene is TRBJ1-5, the V gene TRBV2; 10 positions agree with TRBD1. The CDR3 has 15 residues. V lost 8 bases and J lost 6; bases outside the gene matches: 10. Germline CDR1 is SNHLY and CDR2 is FYNNEI. CDR3 DNA: TGTGCCAGCGCCTTGGACAGGGGGAGTTTTCAGCCCCAGCATTTT. Protein: CASALDRGSFQPQHF.

The V call is TRBV29-1, the J call TRBJ2-5; maybe TRBD1 (6 bases). The CDR3 spans 13 residues. V dropped 4 bases and J dropped 5 bases, with 14 bases sitting between them. Germline V gene data show CDR1 as SQVTM and CDR2 as ANQGSEA. The CDR3 here is CSVGEGGFETQYF. DNA of the CDR3: TGCAGCGTTGGTGAAGGGGGTTTCGAGACCCAGTACTTC.